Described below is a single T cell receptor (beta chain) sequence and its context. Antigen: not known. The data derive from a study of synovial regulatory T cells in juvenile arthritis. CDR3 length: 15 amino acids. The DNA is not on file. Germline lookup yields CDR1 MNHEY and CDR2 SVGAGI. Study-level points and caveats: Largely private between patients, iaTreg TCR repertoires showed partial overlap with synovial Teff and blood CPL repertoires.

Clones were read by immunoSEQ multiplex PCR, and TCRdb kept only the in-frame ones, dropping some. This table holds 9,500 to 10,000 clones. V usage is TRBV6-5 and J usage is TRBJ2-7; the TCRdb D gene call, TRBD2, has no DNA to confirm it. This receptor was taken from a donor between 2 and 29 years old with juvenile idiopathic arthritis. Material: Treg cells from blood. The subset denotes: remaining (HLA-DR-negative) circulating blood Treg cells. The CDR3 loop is CASSSRPGGSYEQYF.